The 10 T cell receptor beta chains given below trace back to one sample, sequenced in a study of early T cells in non-severe SARS-CoV-2 infection. TCRdb used MiXCR to reprocess the 5' RACE reads, holding one entry per CDR3 protein. This sample has tens of thousands of distinct CDR3 sequences, with around 15% found just once. The sample taken for sequencing was whole blood. These receptors were taken from an adult who was a healthcare worker with PCR-confirmed SARS-CoV-2 infection or an uninfected control (not recorded which).

This chain uses TRBV19 with TRBJ1-1, with D possibly matching TRBD1 (5 bases). V was pared by 5 bases and J by 0 bases, with 16 bases between. From germline, CDR1 is LNHDA and CDR2 SQIVND (reference sequence). This CDR3 comprises 16 residues. The CDR3 loop is CASSVPGGRMNTEAFF. CDR3 nucleotide sequence: TGTGCCAGTAGTGTCCCGGGGGGACGGATGAACACTGAAGCTTTCTTT.

The rearrangement uses TRBV20-1 and TRBJ1-1; TRBD1 is a possible D gene (5 bases). This CDR3 has 18 amino acids. V lost 4 bases and J lost 3, with 27 bases in between. Germline V gene lookup returns CDR1 DFQATT and CDR2 SNEGSKA (reference sequence). In nucleotides, the CDR3 is TGCAGTGCTAACCAATACAGGAGGCCATCCCCTTTTTACACTGAAGCTTTCTTT. Amino acid sequence: CSANQYRRPSPFYTEAFF.

This chain links TRBV20-1 with TRBJ1-5; D is unclear. Per germline, CDR1 DFQATT and CDR2 SNEGSKA (reference sequence). V shed 3 bases and J shed 3 bases, with 15 bases lying between them. This CDR3 comprises 15 residues. CDR3 DNA sequence: TGCAGTGCTAGGAGGGTGGTTGGTAACAATCAGCCCCAGCATTTT. Encoded protein: CSARRVVGNNQPQHF.

This clonotype occurred many times. The V and J genes are TRBV14 and TRBJ2-3; no firm D call. V lost 7 bases and J 5 bases, leaving 16 bases between the germline ends. The germline CDR1 and CDR2 sequences are SGHDN and FVKESK. The CDR3 is 14 amino acids. The CDR3 reads CASTPYGRQDTQYF. CDR3 DNA: TGTGCCAGCACCCCATACGGACGGCAAGATACGCAGTATTTT.

This clonotype showed up many times. The chain is built from TRBV6-5 and TRBJ1-3; a weak D match, TRBD1 (6 bases). The CDR3 totals 16 residues. Between the trimmed V and J ends, which lost 5 bases and 0 bases, there was a span of 14 bases. Germline assignment: CDR1 MNHEY and CDR2 SVGAGI. The DNA for the CDR3 is TGTGCCAGCAGTCCCAGGACGGACAGCTCTGGAAACACCATATATTTT. Its protein is CASSPRTDSSGNTIYF.

The V and J genes are TRBV7-2 and TRBJ2-1, with TRBD2 identical over 10 bases. Looked up from germline, CDR1 is SGHTA and CDR2 is FQGNSA. The J segment lost 4 bases and the V segment lost 4 bases, leaving 4 bases of the junction unmatched. The CDR3 has 15 amino acids. CDR3 coding DNA: TGTGCCAGCAGCTCCCTAGCGGGGGCTTACAATGAGCAGTTCTTC. This codes for CASSSLAGAYNEQFF. Drawing the rest from reference TRBV7-2 and TRBJ2-1, the complete variable domain is GAGVSQSPSNKVTEKGKDVELRCDPISGHTALYWYRQSLGQGLEFLIYFQGNSAPDKSGLPSDRFSAERTGGSVSTLTIQRTQQEDSAVYLCASSSLAGAYNEQFFGPGTRLTVL.

This clonotype has more than one count but fewer than ten. This chain uses TRBV6-5 with TRBJ2-6, with D hard to call. Germline V gives CDR1 MNHEY, CDR2 SVGAGI. The CDR3 runs to 15 residues. The germline V and J ends were trimmed by 6 bases and 0 bases, with 9 bases remaining between them. CDR3 in amino acids: CASRAQASGANVLTF. CDR3 nucleotides: TGTGCCAGCAGGGCGCAAGCCTCTGGGGCCAACGTCCTGACTTTC.

This clonotype was detected only a few times. The J gene is TRBJ2-3, the V gene TRBV29-1; D gene uncertain. The CDR3 is 9 amino acids. V lost 6 bases and J 6 bases, leaving 4 bases between the germline ends. The V gene's germline CDR1 is SQVTM and CDR2 ANQGSEA. For the CDR3, the DNA is TGCAGCGTCGGTGATACGCAGTATTTT. It yields the protein CSVGDTQYF.

This clonotype has at least ten counts. CDR3 in amino acids: CAISNGQPSTEAFF. CDR3 nucleotide sequence: TGTGCCATCAGTAACGGACAGCCGTCCACTGAAGCTTTCTTT. The genes are TRBV10-3 and TRBJ1-1; D is possibly TRBD1 (6 bases). This CDR3 is built from 14 residues. Per germline, CDR1 ENHRY and CDR2 SYGVKD. V was pared by 5 bases and J by 4 bases, with 14 bases between.

This clonotype was observed a handful of times. This chain uses TRBV6-5 with TRBJ2-3; TRBD1 aligns across 10 bases. Germline trimming cut 2 bases from V and 4 bases from J; bases unmatched to any gene: 0. Germline CDR1 reads MNHEY; CDR2 reads SVGAGI. This CDR3 region has 14 residues. The CDR3 sequence: CASSYGQGADTQYF. For the CDR3, the DNA is TGTGCCAGCAGTTACGGACAGGGGGCAGATACGCAGTATTTT.